The next 30 T cell receptor beta chains were all read from a single sample in a study of CXCR3-negative and CXCR3-positive naive CD8 T cells. Study-wide findings and caveats: Naive cells positive for CXCR3 carried more hydrophobic TRB CDR3s than CXCR3-negative ones.

The authors prepared UMI-labeled TRB cDNA libraries by 5' RACE. TCRdb re-called the 5' RACE reads and shows each CDR3 protein once, DNA omitted. The sample has fewer than 140,000 distinct CDR3 sequences. No antigens are known for them. Sequences were obtained from naive CXCR3+ CD8+ T cells from blood. Subset meaning: CD45RO-CCR7+CD27+CD95- naive CD8+ T cells expressing CXCR3 (TNR3+). Receptors originate from a human donor in good health. Some clones in this sample may be carry-over from other donors' samples.

V is TRBV6-2 or TRBV6-3 and J is TRBJ2-5; TCRdb's D call, TRBD2, is unchecked because there is no DNA. This CDR3 has 13 residues. From germline, CDR1 is MNHEY and CDR2 SVGEGT. The CDR3 is CASSLPREETQYF.

The V and J genes are TRBV7-8 and TRBJ2-7. Per the germline V gene, CDR1 is SGHVS and CDR2 is FQNEAQ. The CDR3 is 13 residues long. CDR3 loop: CASSPRGNPEQYF.

The gene calls are TRBV7-2 and TRBJ2-3. The CDR3 has 12 residues. Germline CDR1 reads SGHTA; CDR2 reads FQGNSA. CDR3 sequence: CASSLDYDTQYF.

The rearrangement uses TRBV6-1 and TRBJ1-2. The CDR3 covers 14 residues. Germline loops: CDR1 MNHNS, CDR2 SASEGT. CDR3 in amino acids: CASSEFVADYGYTF.

This rearrangement joins TRBV14 to TRBJ2-4; TCRdb outputs TRBD1, but without DNA this stays unchecked. The CDR3 is made up of 16 amino acids. Germline V gives CDR1 SGHDN, CDR2 FVKESK. Here the CDR3 reads CASSLGRGSAKNIQYF.

This rearrangement joins TRBV29-1 to TRBJ1-1; TCRdb proposes TRBD1, but this gene call is untestable without DNA. The CDR3 is made up of 13 amino acids. In germline, CDR1 is SQVTM, CDR2 ANQGSEA. CDR3 residues: CSVQTGADTEAFF.

This sequence joins TRBV29-1 and TRBJ2-2; the D call from TCRdb, TRBD1, cannot be confirmed without DNA. This CDR3 has 15 residues. Germline-derived CDR1 and CDR2 are SQVTM and ANQGSEA. CDR3 sequence reads: CSVEEDRADTGELFF.

J is TRBJ2-3 and V is TRBV4-2; TCRdb names TRBD2, which stays unverified in the absence of DNA. This CDR3 has 14 amino acids. The germline CDR1 and CDR2 sequences are LGHNA and YNFKEQ. CDR3 in amino acids: CASSGTSDTDTQYF.

This chain links TRBV28 with TRBJ2-2. CDR1 and CDR2 (germline): MDHEN, SYDVKM. This CDR3 contains 15 residues. The CDR3 sequence is CASRAQDGPTGELFF.

V usage is TRBV29-1 and J usage is TRBJ1-5; TCRdb's D call of TRBD1 is untestable without DNA. This CDR3 has 12 amino acids. Per the germline V gene, CDR1 is SQVTM and CDR2 is ANQGSEA. The CDR3: CSVEGDDQPQHF.

This rearrangement joins TRBV30 to TRBJ2-7; with no DNA, the TCRdb D assignment of TRBD1 cannot be verified. The germline V gene has CDR1 GTSNPN and CDR2 SVGIG (reference sequence). The CDR3 totals 15 residues. The CDR3 protein is CAWSAVDRVSYEQYF.

V is TRBV11-3 and J is TRBJ2-7; TCRdb returns TRBD2, unconfirmable since there is no DNA. Germline-derived CDR1 and CDR2 are SGHNT and YENEEA. This CDR3 contains 19 residues. The CDR3 loop is CASSPRQFPREIEKYEQYF. The full variable domain, with the rest looked up from reference TRBV11-3 and TRBJ2-7, is EAGVVQSPRYKIIEKKQPVAFWCNPISGHNTLYWYLQNLGQGPELLIRYENEEAVDDSQLPKDRFSAERLKGVDSTLKIQPAELGDSAVYLCASSPRQFPREIEKYEQYFGPGTRLTVT.

The chain joins TRBV4-3 to TRBJ2-2; the TCRdb D gene call, TRBD1, has no DNA to confirm it. Germline V gene sequence: CDR1 LGHNA, CDR2 YSLEER. This CDR3 has 16 residues. The CDR3 sequence: CASSHLRGKVSGELFF.

This rearrangement joins TRBV12-3 or TRBV12-4 to TRBJ2-2; the TCRdb D gene call, TRBD1, has no DNA to confirm it. The CDR3 extends over 15 amino acids. CDR3 protein: CASSLDRGHVGELFF.

The chain recombines TRBV2 with TRBJ2-1; with no DNA, the TCRdb D assignment of TRBD1 cannot be verified. This CDR3 spans 13 amino acids. Germline V gene sequence: CDR1 SNHLY, CDR2 FYNNEI. The CDR3 sequence is CASSVHGANEQFF.

The chain's CDR3 is CSVDKILQGGTDTQYF. The chain combines TRBV29-1 with TRBJ2-3; TCRdb's D gene call, TRBD1, goes unchecked for lack of DNA. CDR1 and CDR2 from the germline V gene are SQVTM and ANQGSEA. The CDR3 is 16 residues long.

This chain joins TRBV2 and TRBJ2-3. The CDR3 extends over 12 amino acids. From germline, CDR1 is SNHLY and CDR2 FYNNEI. The CDR3 region is CASSGVGDTQYF.

The chain is built from TRBV29-1 and TRBJ2-2; TCRdb selects TRBD2, and the lack of DNA leaves this call unchecked. The CDR3 extends over 14 amino acids. The V gene's germline CDR1 is SQVTM and CDR2 ANQGSEA. This CDR3 is CSALGLLATGELFF.

CDR3 sequence: CASSQGTSGIIVEQYF. This chain joins TRBV23-1 and TRBJ2-7; there is no DNA to check the TCRdb D call of TRBD2. TRBV23-1 is noted as an ORF with a role that remains uncertain. The CDR3 spans 16 residues.

The V and J genes are TRBV7-9 and TRBJ1-6; the TRBD1 assignment by TCRdb is unverifiable without DNA. CDR3 length equals 12 residues. Germline CDR1 reads SEHNR; CDR2 reads FQNEAQ (reference sequence). CDR3 in amino acids: CASRGQGPPLHF.

The chain links TRBV12-3 or TRBV12-4 to TRBJ2-1; TCRdb gives TRBD2 as the D gene, but with no DNA this cannot be confirmed. CDR3 length: 17 residues. CDR3: CASSLGSVVLSYNEQFF.

The J gene is TRBJ2-1, the V gene TRBV25-1; TCRdb returns TRBD2, unconfirmable since there is no DNA. In germline, CDR1 is MGHDK, CDR2 SYGVNS. This CDR3 comprises 14 residues. CDR3 loop: CASSASGGAGEQFF.

The chain is built from TRBV9 and TRBJ1-5. Germline-derived CDR1 and CDR2 are SGDLS and YYNGEE. The CDR3 spans 15 residues. The CDR3 spells CASSVAGLSNQPQHF.

The rearrangement uses TRBV14 and TRBJ2-1; absent DNA, TCRdb's TRBD2 call cannot be checked. Germline CDR1 and CDR2: SGHDN and FVKESK. The CDR3 runs 15 residues. The CDR3 reads CASSPERGGNNEQFF.

The rearrangement joins TRBV5-1 to TRBJ2-7; as DNA is missing, the TRBD1 call by TCRdb cannot be tested. Germline CDR1 is SGHRS and CDR2 is YFSETQ. The CDR3 sequence is 16 residues long. This chain's CDR3 is CASSTAQGLESYEQYF.

CDR3 sequence reads: CASSLGQGPQHF. The chain links TRBV6-6 to TRBJ1-5; the TRBD1 assignment by TCRdb is unverifiable without DNA. This CDR3 spans 12 amino acids. The germline V gene has CDR1 MNHNY and CDR2 SVGAGI (reference sequence).

The chain links TRBV28 to TRBJ2-6; TCRdb returns TRBD1, unconfirmable since there is no DNA. CDR1 is MDHEN and CDR2 is SYDVKM in the germline V gene. CDR3 length: 16 amino acids. This chain's CDR3 is CASRNGRDPGANVLTF.

This chain connects TRBV2 to TRBJ2-3; TCRdb picks TRBD2, but there is no DNA to check that call. The CDR3 spans 16 residues. In germline, CDR1 is SNHLY, CDR2 FYNNEI. CDR3 residues: CASSRLAGGHTDTQYF.

This rearrangement joins TRBV2 to TRBJ1-2; TCRdb calls TRBD1, which cannot be checked without DNA. The V gene's germline CDR1 is SNHLY and CDR2 FYNNEI. This CDR3 is built from 13 residues. The chain's CDR3 is CASYSTADYGYTF.

The J gene is TRBJ2-1, the V gene TRBV27; TCRdb's assignment of TRBD2 cannot be checked, as there is no DNA. Germline CDR1 MNHEY, CDR2 SMNVEV (reference sequence). The CDR3 extends over 13 amino acids. CDR3 residues: CASSLSLATEQFF.